The 21 T cell receptor beta chains given below trace back to one sample, sequenced in a study of monozygotic twins with inflammatory bowel disease. TCRdb re-called the 5' RACE reads and gives one entry per CDR3 protein, without DNA. The sample has 440,000 or so distinct CDR3 sequences. What was sequenced was blood. Source of these receptors: a human donor with ulcerative colitis or Crohn's disease, or a healthy co-twin of an affected twin (not recorded which).

V usage is TRBV7-3 and J usage is TRBJ1-1; there is no DNA to check the TCRdb D call of TRBD1. The germline gives CDR1 SGHTA, CDR2 FQGTGA. The CDR3 runs 14 residues. The chain's CDR3 is CASSSDRFNTEAFF.

The genes are TRBV9 and TRBJ1-4. CDR1 and CDR2 (germline): SGDLS, YYNGEE. The CDR3 length is 16 residues. The CDR3: CASSVSWTDGGEKLFF.

The V and J genes are TRBV29-1 and TRBJ2-6; TCRdb calls TRBD1, which cannot be checked without DNA. CDR1 SQVTM and CDR2 ANQGSEA come from the germline V gene. This CDR3 has 16 amino acids. CDR3 in amino acids: CSALDRVVSGANVLTF.

The chain carries TRBV6-1 and TRBJ1-2; TCRdb picks TRBD1, but there is no DNA to check that call. The CDR3 runs to 13 residues. Germline lookup yields CDR1 MNHNS and CDR2 SASEGT. Here the CDR3 reads CASSEGRVLGYTF.

The CDR3 is CAWGQGWTEAFF. The chain combines TRBV30 with TRBJ1-1; TCRdb designates TRBD1, a call that cannot be tested without DNA. The CDR3 length is 12 residues. Per germline, CDR1 GTSNPN and CDR2 SVGIG (reference sequence).

V gene TRBV10-3 combines with J gene TRBJ2-2. Germline CDR1 and CDR2: ENHRY and SYGVKD. This CDR3 comprises 15 residues. This CDR3 is CAISEGLGITGELFF.

The rearrangement uses TRBV10-3 and TRBJ2-6; TCRdb's D call of TRBD1 is untestable without DNA. Germline V gives CDR1 ENHRY, CDR2 SYGVKD. CDR3 size: 19 residues. Here the CDR3 reads CAIRTPLGTGRSGANVLTF.

J is TRBJ2-2 and V is TRBV3-1; no DNA is available, so the TRBD1 call from TCRdb remains unchecked. The CDR3 runs to 14 residues. CDR1 and CDR2 from the germline V gene are LGHDT and YNNKEL (reference sequence). CDR3 sequence: CASRRDRQTGELFF.

V is TRBV7-9 and J is TRBJ2-1; TCRdb reports TRBD1, a call that lacks DNA to check it against. Germline V gene lookup returns CDR1 SEHNR and CDR2 FQNEAQ (reference sequence). The length of the CDR3 is 17 residues. CDR3 residues: CATSLGQETGFRNEQFF.

J is TRBJ2-1 and V is TRBV29-1. Germline assignment: CDR1 SQVTM and CDR2 ANQGSEA. The CDR3 is made up of 12 amino acids. The CDR3 loop is CSVEQATNEQFF.

The genes are TRBV6-1 and TRBJ2-2; TCRdb lists TRBD1, though no DNA is available to test this call. CDR1 and CDR2 from the germline V gene are MNHNS and SASEGT. The CDR3 consists of 18 residues. The CDR3 spells CASSRYRLRLKGTGELFF.

The chain recombines TRBV3-1 with TRBJ2-7; TCRdb designates TRBD2, a call that cannot be tested without DNA. Germline V gives CDR1 LGHDT, CDR2 YNNKEL (reference sequence). CDR3 length: 15 amino acids. This CDR3 is CASSQAAGGTYEQYF.

CDR3: CASSLALGEETQYF. The genes are TRBV7-9 and TRBJ2-5. The germline V gene encodes CDR1 SEHNR and CDR2 FQNEAQ (reference sequence). The CDR3 runs 14 residues.

The chain has TRBV7-7 and TRBJ2-2; the D gene TCRdb calls, TRBD1, cannot be checked with no DNA. There are 14 residues in the CDR3. Germline-derived CDR1 and CDR2 are SSHAT and FNYEAQ (reference sequence). This CDR3 reads CASSPGGAPGELFF.

The chain recombines TRBV27 with TRBJ1-2; TCRdb outputs TRBD1, but without DNA this stays unchecked. The CDR3 sequence is 13 residues long. From germline, CDR1 is MNHEY and CDR2 SMNVEV (reference sequence). The CDR3 protein is CASSSTGFVGYTF.

The chain links TRBV12-3 or TRBV12-4 to TRBJ1-1; TCRdb gives TRBD1 as the D gene, but with no DNA this cannot be confirmed. The length of the CDR3 is 11 residues. CDR3 residues: CASSSGVRAFF.

This chain links TRBV2 with TRBJ1-1; TCRdb indicates TRBD1, and absent DNA this call remains unverified. Germline CDR1 SNHLY, CDR2 FYNNEI. The CDR3 extends over 14 amino acids. CDR3 protein: CASSNRGVGTEAFF.

The chain carries TRBV4-3 and TRBJ2-1. The CDR3 loop spans 16 amino acids. Germline CDR1 reads LGHNA; CDR2 reads YSLEER. CDR3: CASSQDWAAGLNEQFF.

The chain has TRBV11-2 and TRBJ2-5; TCRdb lists TRBD2, though no DNA is available to test this call. CDR1 SGHAT and CDR2 FQNNGV come from the germline V gene. The CDR3 runs 17 residues. The CDR3 region is CASSTLAGGWARETQYF.

This chain joins TRBV29-1 and TRBJ2-5; TCRdb calls TRBD2, which cannot be checked without DNA. Germline lookup yields CDR1 SQVTM and CDR2 ANQGSEA. The CDR3 is made up of 12 amino acids. The CDR3 here is CSGVRQGLTQYF.

The rearrangement links TRBV6-2 or TRBV6-3 to TRBJ2-3. The germline gives CDR1 MNHEY, CDR2 SVGEGT. The CDR3 loop spans 14 amino acids. Here the CDR3 reads CASSSLRITDTQYF.